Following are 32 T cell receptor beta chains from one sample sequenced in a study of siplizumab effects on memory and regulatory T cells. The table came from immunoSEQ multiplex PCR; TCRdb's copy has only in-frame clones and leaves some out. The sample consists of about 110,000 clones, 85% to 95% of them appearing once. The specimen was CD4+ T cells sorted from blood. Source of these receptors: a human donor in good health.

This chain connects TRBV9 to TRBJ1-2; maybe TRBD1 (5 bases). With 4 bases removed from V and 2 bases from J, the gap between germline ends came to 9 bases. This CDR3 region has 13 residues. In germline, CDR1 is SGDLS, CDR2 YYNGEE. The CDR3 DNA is TGTGCCAGCAGCACACAGGACAACTATGGCTACACCTTC. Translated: CASSTQDNYGYTF. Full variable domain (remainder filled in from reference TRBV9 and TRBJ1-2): DSGVTQTPKHLITATGQRVTLRCSPRSGDLSVYWYQQSLDQGLQFLIQYYNGEERAKGNILERFSAQQFPDLHSELNLSSLELGDSALYFCASSTQDNYGYTFGSGTRLTVV.

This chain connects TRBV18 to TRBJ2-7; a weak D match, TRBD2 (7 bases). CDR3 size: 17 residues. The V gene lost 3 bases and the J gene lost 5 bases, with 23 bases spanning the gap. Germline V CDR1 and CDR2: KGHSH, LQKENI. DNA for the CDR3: TGTGCCAGCTCACCGTCTCATGGAGGTACAGGGAGGGACGAGCAGTACTTC. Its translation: CASSPSHGGTGRDEQYF.

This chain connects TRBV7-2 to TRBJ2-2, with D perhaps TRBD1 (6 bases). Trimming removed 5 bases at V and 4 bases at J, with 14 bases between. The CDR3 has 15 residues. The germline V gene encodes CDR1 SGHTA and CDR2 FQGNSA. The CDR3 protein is CASSLQGPSTGELFF. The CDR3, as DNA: TGTGCCAGCAGCCTACAGGGACCAAGCACCGGGGAGCTGTTTTTT.

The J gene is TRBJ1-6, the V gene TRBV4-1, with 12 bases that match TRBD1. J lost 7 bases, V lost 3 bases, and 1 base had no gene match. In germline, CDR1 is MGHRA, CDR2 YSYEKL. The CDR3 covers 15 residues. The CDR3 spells CASSQGQGANSPLHF. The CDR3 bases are TGCGCCAGCAGCCAGGGACAGGGGGCGAATTCACCCCTCCACTTT.

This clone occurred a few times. CDR3 DNA sequence: TGCGCCAGCAGTGAGTCGAGGAGAAACACTGAAGCTTTCTTT. Translated, it gives CASSESRRNTEAFF. This chain links TRBV10-1 with TRBJ1-1; no reliable D call. V was pared by 0 bases and J by 2 bases, with 7 bases between. The CDR3 has 14 amino acids. CDR1 and CDR2 from the germline V gene are WNHNN and SYGVQD (reference sequence).

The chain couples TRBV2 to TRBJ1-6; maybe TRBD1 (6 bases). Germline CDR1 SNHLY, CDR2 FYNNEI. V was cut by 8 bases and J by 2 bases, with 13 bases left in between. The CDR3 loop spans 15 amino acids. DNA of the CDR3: TGTGCCAGCCGCGGACAGACTACCTATAATTCACCCCTCCACTTT. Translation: CASRGQTTYNSPLHF.

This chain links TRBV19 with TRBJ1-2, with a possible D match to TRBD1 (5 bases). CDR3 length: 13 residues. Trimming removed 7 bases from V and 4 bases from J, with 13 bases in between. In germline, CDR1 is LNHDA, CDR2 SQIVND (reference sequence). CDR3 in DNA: TGTGCCAGTACACAGGAACCATTCTATGGCTACACCTTC. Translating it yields CASTQEPFYGYTF.

The chain's CDR3 is CASSWWTGGNEKLFF. CDR3 coding DNA: TGTGCCAGCAGCTGGTGGACGGGAGGCAATGAAAAACTGTTTTTT. V usage is TRBV7-9 and J usage is TRBJ1-4; no reliable D call. V lost 4 bases and J lost 5, with 14 bases in between. The CDR3 totals 15 residues. Germline CDR1 SEHNR, CDR2 FQNEAQ (reference sequence).

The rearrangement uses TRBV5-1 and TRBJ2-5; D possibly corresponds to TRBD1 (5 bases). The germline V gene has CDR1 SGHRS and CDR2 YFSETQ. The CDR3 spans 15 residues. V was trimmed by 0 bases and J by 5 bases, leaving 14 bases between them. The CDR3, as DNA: TGCGCCAGCAGCTTGGGACAGACGAGTAGGGAGACCCAGTACTTC. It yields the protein CASSLGQTSRETQYF.

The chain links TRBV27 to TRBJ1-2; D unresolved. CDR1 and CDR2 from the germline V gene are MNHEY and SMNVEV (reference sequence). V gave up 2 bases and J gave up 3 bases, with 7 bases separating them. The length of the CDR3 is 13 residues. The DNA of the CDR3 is TGTGCCAGCAGTTTAGACCGATACTATGGCTACACCTTC. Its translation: CASSLDRYYGYTF.

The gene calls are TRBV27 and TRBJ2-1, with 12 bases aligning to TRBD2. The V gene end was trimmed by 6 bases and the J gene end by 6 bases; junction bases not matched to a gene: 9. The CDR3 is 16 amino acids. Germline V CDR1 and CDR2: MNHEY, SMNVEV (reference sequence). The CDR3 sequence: CASRVGAGLAGNEQFF. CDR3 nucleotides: TGTGCCAGCAGGGTAGGGGCGGGACTAGCGGGCAATGAGCAGTTCTTC.

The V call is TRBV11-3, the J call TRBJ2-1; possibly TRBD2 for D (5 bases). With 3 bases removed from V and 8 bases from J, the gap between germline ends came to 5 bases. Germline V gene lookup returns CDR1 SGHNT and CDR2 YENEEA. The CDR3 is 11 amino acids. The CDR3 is CASSLEDEQFF. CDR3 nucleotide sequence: TGTGCCAGCAGCTTGGAGGATGAGCAGTTCTTC.

The CDR3 loop is CASSLLRDPGGLETQYF. DNA for the CDR3: TGTGCCAGCAGTTTGCTAAGGGACCCCGGGGGGTTGGAGACCCAGTACTTC. V usage is TRBV27 and J usage is TRBJ2-5, with TRBD2 matching 7 bases. The CDR3 totals 17 residues. The J segment lost 5 bases and the V segment lost 3 bases, leaving 15 bases of the junction unmatched. From germline, CDR1 is MNHEY and CDR2 SMNVEV (reference sequence).

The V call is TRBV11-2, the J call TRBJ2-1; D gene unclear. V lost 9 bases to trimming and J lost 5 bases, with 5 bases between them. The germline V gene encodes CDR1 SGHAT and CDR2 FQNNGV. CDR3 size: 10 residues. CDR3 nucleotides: TGTGCCAGTCGGAACAATGAGCAGTTCTTC. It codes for CASRNNEQFF.

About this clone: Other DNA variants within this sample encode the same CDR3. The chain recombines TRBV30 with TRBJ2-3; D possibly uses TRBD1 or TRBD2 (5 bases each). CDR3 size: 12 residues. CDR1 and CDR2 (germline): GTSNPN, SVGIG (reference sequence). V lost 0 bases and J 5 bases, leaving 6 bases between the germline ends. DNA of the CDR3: TGTGCCTGGAGTGTTGGGGGAGATACGCAGTATTTT. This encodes CAWSVGGDTQYF. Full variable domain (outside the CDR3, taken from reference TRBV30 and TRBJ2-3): SQTIHQWPATLVQPVGSPLSLECTVEGTSNPNLYWYRQAAGRGLQLLFYSVGIGQISSEVPQNLSASRPQDRQFILSSKKLLLSDSGFYLCAWSVGGDTQYFGPGTRLTVL.

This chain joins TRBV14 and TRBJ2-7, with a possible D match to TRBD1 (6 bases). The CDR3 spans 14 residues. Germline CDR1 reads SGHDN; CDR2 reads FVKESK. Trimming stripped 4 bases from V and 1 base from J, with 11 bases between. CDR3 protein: CASSRTGSSYEQYF. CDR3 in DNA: TGTGCCAGCAGCCGTACAGGGTCTTCCTACGAGCAGTACTTC.

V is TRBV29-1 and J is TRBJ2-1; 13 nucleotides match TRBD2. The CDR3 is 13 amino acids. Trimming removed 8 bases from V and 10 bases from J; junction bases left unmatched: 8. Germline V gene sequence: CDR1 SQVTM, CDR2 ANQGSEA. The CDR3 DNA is TGCAGCATAACTAGCGGGAGGGGAGGGGAGCAGTTCTTC. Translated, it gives CSITSGRGGEQFF.

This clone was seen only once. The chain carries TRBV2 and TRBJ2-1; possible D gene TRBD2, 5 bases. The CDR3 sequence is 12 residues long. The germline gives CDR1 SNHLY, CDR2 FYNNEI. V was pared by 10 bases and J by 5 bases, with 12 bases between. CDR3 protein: CANSRVNNEQFF. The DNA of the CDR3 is TGTGCCAACTCGAGGGTTAACAATGAGCAGTTCTTC.

CDR3 sequence reads: CAWRGDSQAFF. Written as DNA, the CDR3 is TGTGCCTGGAGAGGGGACAGCCAAGCTTTCTTT. J is TRBJ1-1 and V is TRBV30; 7 bases align to TRBD1. Per the germline V gene, CDR1 is GTSNPN and CDR2 is SVGIG (reference sequence). The CDR3 runs 11 residues. Unmatched junction bases numbered 4, after V lost 3 bases and J lost 9 bases. Based on the CDR3 plus reference TRBV30 and TRBJ1-1, the full variable domain is SQTIHQWPATLVQPVGSPLSLECTVEGTSNPNLYWYRQAAGRGLQLLFYSVGIGQISSEVPQNLSASRPQDRQFILSSKKLLLSDSGFYLCAWRGDSQAFFGQGTRLTVV.

The CDR3 nucleotides read TGTGCCAGCAGCTTAGATTCGGATGAGCAGTTCTTC. Translated, it gives CASSLDSDEQFF. This chain links TRBV11-3 with TRBJ2-1; D gene uncertain. The germline gives CDR1 SGHNT, CDR2 YENEEA. V dropped 0 bases and J dropped 8 bases, with 5 bases sitting between them. The CDR3 totals 12 residues.

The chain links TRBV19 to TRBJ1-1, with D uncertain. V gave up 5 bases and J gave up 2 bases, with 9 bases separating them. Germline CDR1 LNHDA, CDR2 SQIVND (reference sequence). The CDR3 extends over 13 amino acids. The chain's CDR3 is CASSSGLNTEAFF. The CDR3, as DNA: TGTGCCAGTAGTTCCGGCCTTAACACTGAAGCTTTCTTT.

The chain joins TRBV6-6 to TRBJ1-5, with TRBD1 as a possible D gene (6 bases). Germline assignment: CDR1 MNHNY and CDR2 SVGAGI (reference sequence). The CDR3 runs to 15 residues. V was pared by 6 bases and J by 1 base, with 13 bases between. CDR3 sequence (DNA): TGTGCCAGCAGCTTCAGGGGACGGAGCAATCAGCCCCAGCATTTT. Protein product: CASSFRGRSNQPQHF.

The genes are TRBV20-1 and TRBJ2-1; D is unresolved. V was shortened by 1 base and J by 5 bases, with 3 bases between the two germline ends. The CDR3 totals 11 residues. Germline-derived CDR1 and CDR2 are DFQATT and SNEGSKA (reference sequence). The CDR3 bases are TGCAGTGCTAGAGTACACAATGAGCAGTTCTTC. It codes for CSARVHNEQFF.

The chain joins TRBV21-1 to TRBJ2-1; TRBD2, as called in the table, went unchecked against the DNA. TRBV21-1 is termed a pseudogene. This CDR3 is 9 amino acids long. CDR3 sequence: CASRLARFF. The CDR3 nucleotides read TGTGCCAGCAGACTAGCTCGGTTCTTC.

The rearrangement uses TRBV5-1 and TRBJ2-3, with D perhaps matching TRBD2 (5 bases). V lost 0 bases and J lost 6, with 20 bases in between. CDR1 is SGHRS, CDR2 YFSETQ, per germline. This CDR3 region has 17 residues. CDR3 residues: CASSLEVDYPGIDTQYF. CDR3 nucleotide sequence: TGCGCCAGCAGCTTGGAAGTTGACTACCCGGGGATTGATACGCAGTATTTT. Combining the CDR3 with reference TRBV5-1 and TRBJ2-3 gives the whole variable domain KAGVTQTPRYLIKTRGQQVTLSCSPISGHRSVSWYQQTPGQGLQFLFEYFSETQRNKGNFPGRFSGRQFSNSRSEMNVSTLELGDSALYLCASSLEVDYPGIDTQYFGPGTRLTVL.

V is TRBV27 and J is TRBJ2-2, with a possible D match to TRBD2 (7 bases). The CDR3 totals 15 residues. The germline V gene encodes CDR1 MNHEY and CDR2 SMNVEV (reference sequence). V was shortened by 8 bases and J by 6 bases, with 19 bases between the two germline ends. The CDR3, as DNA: TGTGCCAGCGGACGGGGGGCTAGCTTCGCCGGGGAGCTGTTTTTT. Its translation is CASGRGASFAGELFF.

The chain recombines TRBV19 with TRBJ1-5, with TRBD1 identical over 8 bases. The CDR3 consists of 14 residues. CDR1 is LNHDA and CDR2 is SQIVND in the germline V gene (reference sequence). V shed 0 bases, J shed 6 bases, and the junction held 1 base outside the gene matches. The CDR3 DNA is TGTGCCAGTAGTATAGAAGGGACAGGTCAGCCCCAGCATTTT. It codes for CASSIEGTGQPQHF.

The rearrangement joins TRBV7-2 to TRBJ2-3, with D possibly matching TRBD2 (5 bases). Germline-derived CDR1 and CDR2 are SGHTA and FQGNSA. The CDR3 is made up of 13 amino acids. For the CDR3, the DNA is TGTGCAAGCGGTTCGCGGTACACAGATACGCAGTATTTT. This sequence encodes CASGSRYTDTQYF.

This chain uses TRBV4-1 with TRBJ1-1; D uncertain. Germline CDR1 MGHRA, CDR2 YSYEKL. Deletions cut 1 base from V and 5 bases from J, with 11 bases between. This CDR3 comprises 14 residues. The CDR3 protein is CASSQVATGTEAFF. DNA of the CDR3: TGCGCCAGCAGCCAAGTGGCAACTGGGACTGAAGCTTTCTTT.

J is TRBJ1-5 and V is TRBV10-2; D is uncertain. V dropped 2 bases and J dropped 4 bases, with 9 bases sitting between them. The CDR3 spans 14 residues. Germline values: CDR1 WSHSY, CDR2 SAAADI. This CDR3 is CASSESVSNQPQHF. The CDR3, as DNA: TGCGCCAGCAGTGAGAGTGTGTCAAATCAGCCCCAGCATTTT.

The CDR3 nucleotides are TGTGCCAGCAGCTTTAGTAGGGAGTCGTCTGGCTACACCTTC. As protein: CASSFSRESSGYTF. J is TRBJ1-2 and V is TRBV5-4; no definite D call. The germline V gene has CDR1 SGHNT and CDR2 YYREEE (reference sequence). Trimming took off 2 bases at V and 7 bases at J, with 15 bases between the two ends. CDR3 size: 14 residues.

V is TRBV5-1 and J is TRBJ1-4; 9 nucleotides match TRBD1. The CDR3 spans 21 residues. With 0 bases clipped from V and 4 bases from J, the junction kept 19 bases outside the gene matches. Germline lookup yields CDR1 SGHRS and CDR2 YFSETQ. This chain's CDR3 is CASSLGRIPGQGDRNNEKLFF. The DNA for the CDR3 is TGCGCCAGCAGCTTGGGTAGAATTCCGGGACAGGGAGATCGAAATAATGAAAAACTGTTTTTT.